This T cell receptor beta chain appears in the sequencing data of a study of blood T cell repertoires in COVID-19. Study in general: Spain, Italy and the United States supplied samples that represented acute and convalescent COVID-19. Sources were T cells, B-cell-depleted T cells, or PBMCs; the material itself was cDNA or gDNA.

From germline, CDR1 is SNHLY and CDR2 FYNNEI. This CDR3 region has 15 residues. J gave up 1 base and V 6 bases, and 3 bases lay outside the gene matches. As originally analysed: Amplified reference gene primers provided the basis for estimating nucleated cell counts. Here immunoSEQ multiplex PCR was the method, and the copy in TCRdb shows in-frame clones only, minus some. The D gene and trimming were derived from the DNA, and the V and J assignments and clone size from that table. This table holds more than 60,000 clones, 65% to 85% found once. This clonotype was sampled from a man aged 55 to 70 with active or convalescent COVID-19. The specimen sequenced was peripheral blood. The V and J genes are TRBV2 and TRBJ2-1; 10 bases are a match to TRBD2. The CDR3 protein is CASSQLAGSYNEQFF. The CDR3 nucleotides read TGTGCCAGCAGCCAACTAGCGGGGTCCTACAATGAGCAGTTCTTC. The complete variable domain, with remaining parts taken from reference TRBV2 and TRBJ2-1, reads EPEVTQTPSHQVTQMGQEVILRCVPISNHLYFYWYRQILGQKVEFLVSFYNNEISEKSEIFDDQFSVERPDGSNFTLKIRSTKLEDSAMYFCASSQLAGSYNEQFFGPGTRLTVL.